Here is one T cell receptor (beta chain) with its context. Its antigen is unknown. V trimming: 2 bases; J trimming: 9 bases; junction bases outside the gene matches: 5. The germline V gene encodes CDR1 MDHEN and CDR2 SYDVKM. The CDR3 has 15 residues. These data belong to a study of vaccination and CD4 T cells after COVID-19. The treatment: roughly 11-day PBMC culture with coronavirus spike peptide pools or control peptides (ViraFEST assay). At the Johns Hopkins FTIC core, DNA taken from cultured CD4+ T cells was sequenced by way of the Oncomine TCR Beta short-read assay. One entry per CDR3 protein, called by TCRdb with MiXCR from the PCR reads. There are under 20,000 distinct CDR3 sequences in the sample; 43% occur only once, and approximately 6.1% lies in the top ten.

The clonotype comes from a human donor who had recovered from COVID-19. V and J are TRBV28 and TRBJ1-6, with 9 bases lining up with TRBD1. Sample: CD4+ T cells from blood, cultured in vitro, taken after SARS-CoV-2 vaccination. The CDR3 DNA is TGTGCCAGCAGTTTAACTCGGACAGGGGTTTCACCCCTCCACTTT. Translated: CASSLTRTGVSPLHF.